This TCR beta chain stems from a study of control samples from healthy donors and cancer patients. This clone has just one count. Assay used: immunoSEQ multiplex PCR; TCRdb lists only in-frame clones, some missing. The sample holds approximately 97,000 clones, around 85% seen once. Trimming pared 3 bases from V and 0 bases from J, leaving 11 bases between. Germline V gene data show CDR1 as KGHSH and CDR2 as LQKENI. CDR3 length equals 15 residues. The chain carries TRBV18 and TRBJ1-2; D is ambiguous. What was sequenced was blood. This sequence originates from a man aged 25 to 40 in good health. The CDR3 nucleotides read TGTGCCAGCTCACCGGGTACTGGGGCTAACTATGGCTACACCTTC. Translated, it gives CASSPGTGANYGYTF.